This entry lists 21 T cell receptor beta chains sequenced from one sample in a study of shared clonotypes between healthy human individuals. Terminally differentiated effector memory CD45RA+ cells were excluded from the naive CD8 cells, which were CD45RO-negative and positively selected for CCR7. The table came from immunoSEQ multiplex PCR; TCRdb's copy has only in-frame clones and leaves some out. The table has about 2 million clones, less than 95% seen once. The sequenced sample was naive CD8+ T cells sorted from blood. These receptors all come from a man aged 18 to 30 in good health.

A word on this clone: A read error may produce the germline difference seen at one junction end. In the same sample, other DNA sequences code for this CDR3. This sequence joins TRBV11-2 and TRBJ1-1; D might be TRBD1 (5 bases). The CDR3 loop spans 15 amino acids. The V gene's germline CDR1 is SGHAT and CDR2 FQNNGV. The CDR3 coding sequence is TGTGCCAGCAGCTTAGATGGGGGTGAGGGAACTGAGGCTTTCTTT. Protein product: CASSLDGGEGTEAFF.

The chain uses TRBV19 and TRBJ1-2; D is ambiguous. The length of the CDR3 is 10 residues. Trimming shortened V by 7 bases and J by 3 bases, and 3 bases separated the two germline ends. CDR1 and CDR2 from the germline V gene are LNHDA and SQIVND (reference sequence). The DNA of the CDR3 is TGTGCCAGTAACCACTATGGCTACACCTTC. Translated, it gives CASNHYGYTF.

The chain combines TRBV7-3 with TRBJ2-1; 10 bases are shared with TRBD2. Germline values: CDR1 SGHTA, CDR2 FQGTGA. Trimming took 2 bases from V and 5 from J; bases not matched to a gene: 6. CDR3 length: 16 amino acids. The CDR3 region is CASSLLAGGSNNEQFF. The CDR3 DNA follows: TGTGCCAGCAGCTTATTAGCGGGGGGATCCAACAATGAGCAGTTCTTC.

This clone was counted a single time. The chain employs TRBV7-3 and TRBJ1-1; TRBD1 agrees at 9 bases. The CDR3 extends over 14 amino acids. The germline V gene encodes CDR1 SGHTA and CDR2 FQGTGA. V lost 5 bases, J lost 8 bases, and 9 bases stayed unmatched. In nucleotides, the CDR3 is TGTGCCAGCAGCCCGGGACAGGGTGTAACCGAAGCTTTCTTT. It codes for CASSPGQGVTEAFF. Using reference TRBV7-3 and TRBJ1-1 for the parts outside the CDR3, the full variable domain is GAGVSQTPSNKVTEKGKYVELRCDPISGHTALYWYRQSLGQGPEFLIYFQGTGAADDSGLPNDRFFAVRPEGSVSTLKIQRTERGDSAVYLCASSPGQGVTEAFFGQGTRLTVV.

V usage is TRBV5-6 and J usage is TRBJ1-1; the D is unclear. There are 12 residues in the CDR3. Germline CDR1 reads SGHDT; CDR2 reads YYEEEE. V was trimmed by 0 bases and J by 7 bases, leaving 7 bases between them. CDR3: CASSLVSREAFF. CDR3 sequence (DNA): TGTGCCAGCAGCTTGGTCTCTCGTGAAGCTTTCTTT.

This chain joins TRBV9 and TRBJ1-4, with D possibly being TRBD1 (6 bases). Trimming left V 3 bases short and J 7 bases short, with 10 bases between. Germline V gene lookup returns CDR1 SGDLS and CDR2 YYNGEE. CDR3 length: 13 amino acids. CDR3 DNA: TGTGCCAGCAGCGCGGACAGCCCTGAAAAACTGTTTTTT. This translates into CASSADSPEKLFF.

The rearrangement links TRBV6-5 to TRBJ2-3; either TRBD1 or TRBD2 may fit D (5 bases each). Germline loops: CDR1 MNHEY, CDR2 SVGAGI. V was trimmed by 4 bases and J by 2 bases, leaving 16 bases between them. The CDR3 is 16 residues long. The CDR3 loop reads CASSLVPGTDTDTQYF. The CDR3 region has the DNA TGTGCCAGCAGTTTAGTACCCGGGACGGACACAGATACGCAGTATTTT.

The chain links TRBV15 to TRBJ2-7, with a possible D match to TRBD2 (6 bases). The CDR3 loop spans 16 amino acids. The germline V and J ends were trimmed by 3 bases and 2 bases, with 17 bases remaining between them. CDR1 and CDR2 from the germline V gene are LNHNV and YYDKDF (reference sequence). The CDR3 DNA reads as TGTGCCACCAGCAGGGGTCGGGACTCAGAGGCCTACGAGCAGTACTTC. This gives the protein CATSRGRDSEAYEQYF.

This chain joins TRBV29-1 and TRBJ2-7; 9 bases line up with TRBD1. V dropped 5 bases and J dropped 2; count of bases not matched to a gene: 4. This CDR3 comprises 13 residues. Germline V gene data show CDR1 as SQVTM and CDR2 as ANQGSEA. The CDR3 is CSVLHRGPYEQYF. For the CDR3, the DNA is TGCAGCGTTTTGCACAGGGGGCCCTACGAGCAGTACTTC.

The CDR3 DNA sequence: TGTGCCAGCAGCTCAAATCGCGGGGAGCTGTTTTTT. This encodes CASSSNRGELFF. The chain joins TRBV13 to TRBJ2-2, with D unresolved. CDR3 length: 12 amino acids. The germline CDR1 and CDR2 sequences are PRHDT and FYEKMQ (reference sequence). Trimming shortened V by 4 bases and J by 7 bases, and 7 bases separated the two germline ends.

The V call is TRBV6-1, the J call TRBJ2-5; D may be TRBD2 (6 bases). The CDR3 spans 14 residues. Germline CDR1 and CDR2: MNHNS and SASEGT. The ends were cut back, 4 bases at V and 5 bases at J, with 14 bases in the middle. The CDR3 spells CASSVRVAGETQYF. CDR3 sequence (DNA): TGTGCCAGCAGTGTGCGGGTCGCGGGGGAGACCCAGTACTTC.

This chain uses TRBV4-3 with TRBJ2-5; TRBD2 matches 8 bases. With V trimmed by 1 base and J by 2 bases, 12 bases remained unmatched. The germline V gene encodes CDR1 LGHNA and CDR2 YSLEER. The CDR3 is 18 residues long. This chain's CDR3 is CASSQGDTGGPVQETQYF. CDR3 DNA sequence: TGCGCCAGCAGCCAAGGAGACACGGGAGGGCCGGTTCAAGAGACCCAGTACTTC.

V gene TRBV6-5 combines with J gene TRBJ2-7, with D unresolved. The CDR3 totals 14 residues. V lost 5 bases and J lost 6, with 17 bases in between. The germline V gene encodes CDR1 MNHEY and CDR2 SVGAGI. The CDR3 spells CASSLHPQVLEQYF. The CDR3 coding sequence is TGTGCCAGCAGTCTCCACCCCCAGGTCCTCGAGCAGTACTTC.

The V call is TRBV27, the J call TRBJ2-2; D is uncertain. The CDR3 covers 13 residues. Trimming cost V 6 bases and J 3 bases, with 8 bases left between them. The germline gives CDR1 MNHEY, CDR2 SMNVEV (reference sequence). CDR3 residues: CASSDTHTGELFF. CDR3 bases: TGTGCCAGCAGCGACACCCACACCGGGGAGCTGTTTTTT.

The rearrangement joins TRBV6-5 to TRBJ2-1; D is unclear. From germline, CDR1 is MNHEY and CDR2 SVGAGI. Trimming cost V 5 bases and J 1 base, with 12 bases left between them. CDR3 length equals 15 residues. The CDR3 region has the DNA TGTGCCAGCAGTCTTCGCCAGTTTTCCTACAATGAGCAGTTCTTC. Residues: CASSLRQFSYNEQFF.

This chain's CDR3 is CASSSTGAGTEAFF. The CDR3 DNA is TGTGCCAGCAGTTCGACAGGGGCGGGCACTGAAGCTTTCTTT. The chain uses TRBV27 and TRBJ1-1; 8 bases line up with TRBD1. Losses at the gene ends were 4 bases for V and 4 bases for J; bases not matched to a gene: 5. Germline loops: CDR1 MNHEY, CDR2 SMNVEV (reference sequence). This CDR3 has 14 residues.

V and J are TRBV5-1 and TRBJ2-7, with 9 bases lining up with TRBD1. The CDR3 consists of 18 residues. CDR1 SGHRS and CDR2 YFSETQ come from the germline V gene. The V gene end was trimmed by 4 bases and the J gene end by 2 bases; junction bases not matched to a gene: 16. As DNA, the CDR3 is TGCGCCAGCAGCGTACAGCAACAGGGGGCGGGAATCACCTACGAGCAGTACTTC. Translated, it gives CASSVQQQGAGITYEQYF.

The gene calls are TRBV10-2 and TRBJ1-5; D possibly corresponds to TRBD1 (6 bases). The CDR3 is made up of 15 amino acids. Germline CDR1 WSHSY, CDR2 SAAADI. Trimming pared 6 bases from V and 4 bases from J, leaving 16 bases between. CDR3 amino acids: CASSHRTVPNQPQHF. The CDR3, as DNA: TGCGCCAGCAGCCACCGGACAGTCCCTAATCAGCCCCAGCATTTT.

This rearrangement joins TRBV9 to TRBJ2-5; 9 nucleotides line up with TRBD1. Germline CDR1 SGDLS, CDR2 YYNGEE. This CDR3 is 16 amino acids long. V trimming: 2 bases; J trimming: 3 bases; junction bases outside the gene matches: 8. As DNA, the CDR3 is TGTGCCAGCAGCGTGGGGGGACAGGGATGGGAAGAGACCCAGTACTTC. Protein: CASSVGGQGWEETQYF.

The chain is built from TRBV12-5 and TRBJ2-3; TRBD1 aligns across 7 bases. In germline, CDR1 is LGHNT, CDR2 FRNRAP. This CDR3 spans 16 amino acids. The ends lost 5 bases at V and 0 bases at J; junction bases unmatched: 8. CDR3 sequence reads: CASGGQAGYSTDTQYF. The DNA of the CDR3 is TGTGCTAGTGGTGGACAGGCAGGATATAGCACAGATACGCAGTATTTT.

This chain links TRBV27 with TRBJ2-7; tentatively, D is TRBD1 (5 bases). The CDR3 totals 14 residues. Between the trimmed V and J ends, which lost 4 bases and 3 bases, there was a span of 13 bases. Per germline, CDR1 MNHEY and CDR2 SMNVEV (reference sequence). CDR3 DNA sequence: TGTGCCAGCAGTTGGACACGGCAGGGCTACGAGCAGTACTTC. This codes for CASSWTRQGYEQYF.